The rows below give T cell receptor beta chains drawn from one sample of a study of cytotoxic CD8 clonotypes in ibrutinib-treated CLL. This table comes from immunoSEQ multiplex PCR, and its TCRdb copy is limited to in-frame clones, with some not included. Seen here are 150,000 or so clones, 80% observed once, and the top ten hold approximately 7.6%. Sequenced material: PBMCs, taken after 36 months of ibrutinib treatment. These TCRs come from a human donor with chronic lymphocytic leukemia. Each CDR3 is given with its conserved first and last residue. The D gene is left open where the match is weak. Size tells how often a clone was seen (once, few, many) or the class of an expanded clone, and some rows leave it out.

j_gene,abundance,v_gene,d_gene,CDR3nt,CDR3aa
TRBJ1-3,NA,TRBV6-5,NA,TGTGCCAGCAGTTACGGGGGCTGGGTCTCTGGAAACACCATATATTTT,CASSYGGWVSGNTIYF
TRBJ1-2,NA,TRBV5-1,TRBD1,TGCGCCAGCTCAGAGGGACAGGATAACTATGGCTACACCTTC,CASSEGQDNYGYTF
TRBJ2-1,few,TRBV9,NA,TGTGCCAGCAGCGTAGCTAGCTCCTACAATGAGCAGTTCTTC,CASSVASSYNEQFF
TRBJ1-4,NA,TRBV10-2,TRBD1,TGCGCCACCTTCCGACAGGGAGAAAAACTGTTTTTT,CATFRQGEKLFF
TRBJ2-6,NA,TRBV6-1,NA,TGTGCCAGCACCCCTCCTGGGGCCAACGTCCTGACTTTC,CASTPPGANVLTF
TRBJ1-2,NA,TRBV6-1,NA,TGTGCCAGCAGTGTAGGGGCCCCCTATGGCTACACCTTC,CASSVGAPYGYTF
TRBJ2-2,once,TRBV30,TRBD1,TGTGCCTGGGGGAATTGGGACAGGGGGCCCACCGGGGAGCTGTTTTTT,CAWGNWDRGPTGELFF
TRBJ1-1,NA,TRBV18,NA,TGTGCCACCAGGTTGGGAGGGAACACTGAAGCTTTCTTT,CATRLGGNTEAFF
TRBJ2-3,NA,TRBV9,TRBD1,TGTGCCAGCGATACCGGGACAGGGTATGGTACGCAGTATTTT,CASDTGTGYGTQYF
TRBJ1-2,NA,TRBV18,NA,TGTGCCAGCTCACCACCGACAGGAAACTATGGCTACACCTTC,CASSPPTGNYGYTF
TRBJ2-7,once,TRBV18,NA,TGTGCCAGCTCACCACTGCAATCCAGAAGTGAAGAGCAGTACTTC,CASSPLQSRSEEQYF
TRBJ1-2,once,TRBV5-1,NA,TGCGCCAGCAAAGGGGGACCTTCCGATGGCTACACCTTC,CASKGGPSDGYTF
TRBJ2-2,NA,TRBV7-2,TRBD2,TGTGCCAGCAGCGCGGGACTAGGTTTCACCGGGGAGCTGTTTTTT,CASSAGLGFTGELFF
TRBJ1-4,once,TRBV5-1,TRBD1,TGCGCCAGCAGTTCCGGGACAGGGGTTTATGAAAAACTGTTTTTT,CASSSGTGVYEKLFF
TRBJ2-1,NA,TRBV27,NA,TGCCAAGCAGGGTACAATGAGCAGTTCTTC,CQAGYNEQFF
TRBJ2-2,NA,TRBV5-1,NA,TGCGCCAGCAGCCCTACGGCGGGGAACACCGGGGAGCTGTTTTTT,CASSPTAGNTGELFF
TRBJ1-5,NA,TRBV27,NA,TGTGCCAGCAGTTTATCGGGAGGGACGAACAATCAGCCCCAGCATTTT,CASSLSGGTNNQPQHF
TRBJ1-2,NA,TRBV30,NA,TGTGCCTGGAGTGTTGGGAGTGGCTACACCTTC,CAWSVGSGYTF
TRBJ1-2,NA,TRBV15,TRBD1,TGTGCCACCAGCGTGGGGACAGCTCTTGGCTACACCTTC,CATSVGTALGYTF
TRBJ2-7,few,TRBV4-2,NA,TGTGCCAGCAGCCAAGATTGGGCCCTCGAGCAGTACTTC,CASSQDWALEQYF
TRBJ1-4,NA,TRBV11-2,NA,TGTGCCAGCAGCTTCGGGACACCTGCAACTAATGAAAAACTGTTTTTT,CASSFGTPATNEKLFF
TRBJ1-5,NA,TRBV10-3,NA,TGTGCCATCCGGGACGGCTTCAATCAGCCCCAGCATTTT,CAIRDGFNQPQHF
TRBJ1-2,NA,TRBV10-2,NA,TGCGCCAGCAGTGAGTTGGGGAACTATGGCTACACCTTC,CASSELGNYGYTF
TRBJ1-2,NA,TRBV21-1,NA,TGTGCCAGCAGCAAAGCTATGGGGGTGAGCGGCTACACCTTC,CASSKAMGVSGYTF
TRBJ1-2,NA,TRBV12-5,NA,TGTGCTAGTGGTGTCGGCGGGTGGGGCTATGGCTACACCTTC,CASGVGGWGYGYTF
TRBJ2-7,NA,TRBV29-1,TRBD2,TGCAGCGTTGTACTAGCGGAGTTCTCCTACGAGCAGTACTTC,CSVVLAEFSYEQYF
TRBJ1-1,medium-sized,TRBV11-1,NA,TGTGCCAGCAGCTTAGATGAAAACACTGAAGCTTTCTTT,CASSLDENTEAFF
TRBJ2-2,NA,TRBV5-6,NA,TGTGCCAGCAGCTTGTGGGCGGGGGAGCTGTTTTTT,CASSLWAGELFF
TRBJ2-5,NA,TRBV10-3,TRBD1,TGTGCCATCAGTACAGGGGTCCAACAGACCCAGTACTTC,CAISTGVQQTQYF
TRBJ2-7,NA,TRBV4-1,NA,TGCGCCAGCAGCCAAGAGAGCCAGTGGGGCGAGCAGTACTTC,CASSQESQWGEQYF
TRBJ1-1,NA,TRBV5-1,NA,TGCGCCAGCAGCTTGTACTCAGGGGACACTGAAGCTTTCTTT,CASSLYSGDTEAFF
TRBJ1-4,NA,TRBV1,NA,TGCACCAGCAACCCTAACCGGGACTATCCTTCAACTAATGAAAAACTGTTTTTT,CTSNPNRDYPSTNEKLFF
TRBJ1-2,NA,TRBV18,TRBD1,TGTGCCAGCTCACCGTGGACAGGGGCGCCGGATGGCTACACCTTC,CASSPWTGAPDGYTF
TRBJ1-3,NA,TRBV9,NA,TGTGCCAGCAGCGTAGCTTCAGGGGTAGTTGGAAACACCATATATTTT,CASSVASGVVGNTIYF
TRBJ1-1,NA,TRBV13,NA,TGTGCCAGCAGCTTCGGCCCCGGGAGGGGTAGGCCTGAAGCTTTCTTT,CASSFGPGRGRPEAFF
TRBJ1-2,NA,TRBV2,TRBD1,TGTGCCAGCACCCGAGGCGGGACAGGCTATGGCTACACCTTC,CASTRGGTGYGYTF
TRBJ2-2,NA,TRBV7-3,NA,TGTGCCAGCAGCTTAACCCCCGGGGAGCTGTTTTTT,CASSLTPGELFF
TRBJ2-1,medium-sized,TRBV7-9,TRBD2,TGTGCCAGCAGCTTAGCGCAGCGGGGGGTCGGCAATGAGCAGTTCTTC,CASSLAQRGVGNEQFF
TRBJ2-4,NA,TRBV29-1,NA,TGCAGCGTCGTTGGACAGTCCAAAAACATTCAGTACTTC,CSVVGQSKNIQYF
TRBJ1-3,NA,TRBV19,NA,TGTGCCAGTAATTCGTACTCTGGAAACACCATATATTTT,CASNSYSGNTIYF
TRBJ2-3,NA,TRBV7-9,TRBD1,TGTGCCAGCAGCTTAGACAGGGGGCTGGATACGCAGTATTTT,CASSLDRGLDTQYF
TRBJ1-1,NA,TRBV4-2,NA,TGTGCCAGCAGCCAAGTCCCGAACACTGAAGCTTTCTTT,CASSQVPNTEAFF
TRBJ2-7,NA,TRBV6-1,NA,TGTGCCAGCAGGGTGTTCTACGAGCAGTACTTC,CASRVFYEQYF